This is a list of T cell receptor beta chains from one sample in a study of blood T cell repertoires in COVID-19. Sequencing used immunoSEQ multiplex PCR; TCRdb keeps in-frame clones, though not all of them. This table holds 350,000 to 450,000 clones, around 89% found once. The sequenced sample consisted of PBMCs or T cells enriched from blood (not recorded which). These receptors were taken from a young man who had recovered from COVID-19. CDR3s include the opening cysteine and the closing phenylalanine or tryptophan. The order of the fields is V gene, clone size, CDR3 length, J gene, D gene, CDR3 protein, CDR3 DNA. D genes are given only for firm matches. Only some rows state a clone size, as once, few, many or a class for expanded clones.

v_call: TRBV2
clone_size: NA
cdr3_length: 16
j_call: TRBJ2-5
d_call: TRBD2
cdr3_aa: CASSVGPIAGEETQYF
cdr3_nt: TGTGCCAGCAGTGTGGGGCCGATAGCGGGAGAGGAGACCCAGTACTTC

v_call: TRBV5-1
clone_size: NA
cdr3_length: 15
j_call: TRBJ2-1
d_call: NA
cdr3_aa: CASSLESSSYNEQFF
cdr3_nt: TGCGCCAGCAGCTTGGAGAGTAGCTCCTACAATGAGCAGTTCTTC

v_call: TRBV5-1
clone_size: NA
cdr3_length: 16
j_call: TRBJ1-4
d_call: NA
cdr3_aa: CASSLAGQGANEKLFF
cdr3_nt: TGCGCCAGCAGCTTGGCCGGGCAGGGTGCTAATGAAAAACTGTTTTTT

v_call: TRBV6-5
clone_size: NA
cdr3_length: 15
j_call: TRBJ2-7
d_call: TRBD2
cdr3_aa: CASSYRAAGVYEQYF
cdr3_nt: TGTGCCAGCAGTTACCGGGCGGCGGGGGTATACGAGCAGTACTTC

v_call: TRBV6-5
clone_size: NA
cdr3_length: 16
j_call: TRBJ2-2
d_call: TRBD1
cdr3_aa: CASSYVRDRPTGELFF
cdr3_nt: TGTGCCAGCAGTTACGTTCGGGACAGGCCAACCGGGGAGCTGTTTTTT

v_call: TRBV7-8
clone_size: once
cdr3_length: 15
j_call: TRBJ1-6
d_call: NA
cdr3_aa: CASSLGQGKNSPLHF
cdr3_nt: TGTGCCAGCAGCTTAGGTCAGGGGAAAAATTCACCCCTCCACTTT

v_call: TRBV19
clone_size: NA
cdr3_length: 11
j_call: TRBJ2-5
d_call: NA
cdr3_aa: CASSYSETQYF
cdr3_nt: TGTGCCAGTTCTTACTCGGAGACCCAGTACTTC

v_call: TRBV2
clone_size: NA
cdr3_length: 14
j_call: TRBJ1-4
d_call: NA
cdr3_aa: CASSEFGQNEKLFF
cdr3_nt: TGTGCCAGCAGTGAATTTGGGCAGAATGAAAAACTGTTTTTT

v_call: TRBV10-3
clone_size: once
cdr3_length: 16
j_call: TRBJ2-7
d_call: TRBD1
cdr3_aa: CAISNKQGSLSYEQYF
cdr3_nt: TGTGCCATCAGTAACAAACAGGGGTCCCTCTCCTACGAGCAGTACTTC

v_call: TRBV4-1
clone_size: NA
cdr3_length: 16
j_call: TRBJ2-1
d_call: NA
cdr3_aa: CASSQDQTTPGNEQFF
cdr3_nt: TGCGCCAGCAGCCAAGATCAGACTACCCCGGGGAATGAGCAGTTCTTC

v_call: TRBV11-2
clone_size: NA
cdr3_length: 16
j_call: TRBJ2-3
d_call: TRBD2
cdr3_aa: CASSLGGTSGRDTQYF
cdr3_nt: TGTGCCAGCAGCTTAGGGGGGACTAGCGGGAGGGATACGCAGTATTTT

v_call: TRBV6-5
clone_size: NA
cdr3_length: 13
j_call: TRBJ1-5
d_call: NA
cdr3_aa: CASKGISNQPQHF
cdr3_nt: TGTGCCAGCAAGGGGATTAGCAATCAGCCCCAGCATTTT

v_call: TRBV30
clone_size: NA
cdr3_length: 19
j_call: TRBJ2-1
d_call: TRBD2
cdr3_aa: CAWSPRASGKGHLRNEQFF
cdr3_nt: TGTGCCTGGAGTCCCCGAGCTAGCGGGAAGGGCCATTTGCGAAATGAGCAGTTCTTC

v_call: TRBV19
clone_size: NA
cdr3_length: 16
j_call: TRBJ2-1
d_call: TRBD2
cdr3_aa: CASEPLSSGRGNEQFF
cdr3_nt: TGTGCCAGCGAACCTCTCTCTAGCGGGAGGGGGAATGAGCAGTTCTTC

v_call: TRBV9
clone_size: NA
cdr3_length: 16
j_call: TRBJ2-1
d_call: TRBD2
cdr3_aa: CASRDSGLADPGEQFF
cdr3_nt: TGTGCCAGCAGAGACTCGGGACTAGCGGACCCGGGCGAGCAGTTCTTC

v_call: TRBV5-1
clone_size: NA
cdr3_length: 15
j_call: TRBJ1-2
d_call: TRBD1
cdr3_aa: CASSPGTVINYGYTF
cdr3_nt: TGCGCCAGCAGCCCCGGGACAGTAATTAACTATGGCTACACCTTC

v_call: TRBV5-1
clone_size: NA
cdr3_length: 15
j_call: TRBJ2-7
d_call: NA
cdr3_aa: CASSLARGSSYEQYF
cdr3_nt: TGCGCCAGCAGCTTGGCCCGGGGAAGCTCCTACGAGCAGTACTTC

v_call: TRBV7-8
clone_size: NA
cdr3_length: 13
j_call: TRBJ1-1
d_call: NA
cdr3_aa: CASSLERRTEAFF
cdr3_nt: TGTGCCAGCAGCTTAGAGAGGAGAACTGAAGCTTTCTTT

v_call: TRBV19
clone_size: NA
cdr3_length: 17
j_call: TRBJ2-1
d_call: TRBD2
cdr3_aa: CASSMTTGTSGRNEQFF
cdr3_nt: TGTGCCAGTAGTATGACCACCGGGACTAGCGGGAGGAATGAGCAGTTCTTC

v_call: TRBV4-1
clone_size: NA
cdr3_length: 13
j_call: TRBJ2-1
d_call: TRBD1
cdr3_aa: CASSLTGGFEQFF
cdr3_nt: TGCGCCAGCAGCCTCACAGGGGGCTTTGAGCAGTTCTTC

v_call: TRBV19
clone_size: NA
cdr3_length: 15
j_call: TRBJ2-7
d_call: TRBD2
cdr3_aa: CASMGSAGGRNEQYF
cdr3_nt: TGTGCCAGTATGGGGTCGGCGGGAGGGCGAAACGAGCAGTACTTC

v_call: TRBV5-1
clone_size: NA
cdr3_length: 14
j_call: TRBJ2-1
d_call: TRBD2
cdr3_aa: CASSFGGLDNEQFF
cdr3_nt: TGCGCCAGCTCCTTCGGGGGACTAGACAATGAGCAGTTCTTC

v_call: TRBV5-4
clone_size: NA
cdr3_length: 14
j_call: TRBJ1-2
d_call: TRBD1
cdr3_aa: CASSIQGADYGYTF
cdr3_nt: TGTGCCAGCAGCATACAGGGGGCCGACTATGGCTACACCTTC

v_call: TRBV6-5
clone_size: NA
cdr3_length: 15
j_call: TRBJ2-5
d_call: NA
cdr3_aa: CASSSEHWGPVTQYF
cdr3_nt: TGTGCCAGCAGCTCCGAACACTGGGGGCCGGTTACCCAGTACTTC

v_call: TRBV12-5
clone_size: NA
cdr3_length: 12
j_call: TRBJ1-4
d_call: NA
cdr3_aa: CASGLDLSSLFF
cdr3_nt: TGTGCTAGTGGTTTGGACCTAAGTTCTTTGTTTTTT

v_call: TRBV27
clone_size: NA
cdr3_length: 13
j_call: TRBJ1-4
d_call: TRBD1
cdr3_aa: CASSLSGGGKLFF
cdr3_nt: TGTGCCAGCAGTTTATCAGGGGGCGGAAAACTGTTTTTT

v_call: TRBV12-3/TRBV12-4
clone_size: NA
cdr3_length: 12
j_call: TRBJ2-2
d_call: NA
cdr3_aa: CASSFEARGLFF
cdr3_nt: TGTGCCAGCAGTTTCGAGGCTCGGGGGCTGTTTTTT

v_call: TRBV19
clone_size: NA
cdr3_length: 11
j_call: TRBJ1-5
d_call: NA
cdr3_aa: CASSMGRPQHF
cdr3_nt: TGTGCCAGTAGTATGGGGCGGCCCCAGCATTTT

v_call: TRBV30
clone_size: NA
cdr3_length: 14
j_call: TRBJ1-2
d_call: NA
cdr3_aa: CAWKDGSGRYGYTF
cdr3_nt: TGTGCCTGGAAGGACGGTTCCGGGAGATATGGCTACACCTTC

v_call: TRBV7-9
clone_size: NA
cdr3_length: 19
j_call: TRBJ2-1
d_call: TRBD2
cdr3_aa: CASSPGSGRGAFSYNEQFF
cdr3_nt: TGTGCCAGCAGTCCAGGGAGCGGGAGGGGGGCCTTCTCCTACAATGAGCAGTTCTTC

v_call: TRBV13
clone_size: NA
cdr3_length: 14
j_call: TRBJ1-2
d_call: TRBD1
cdr3_aa: CASSSRTGPYGYTF
cdr3_nt: TGTGCCAGCAGCTCCCGGACAGGGCCCTATGGCTACACCTTC

v_call: TRBV19
clone_size: NA
cdr3_length: 14
j_call: TRBJ1-5
d_call: NA
cdr3_aa: CASSTSGESAAQHF
cdr3_nt: TGTGCCAGTAGTACCTCTGGGGAATCAGCGGCCCAGCATTTT

v_call: TRBV6-1
clone_size: NA
cdr3_length: 12
j_call: TRBJ1-6
d_call: NA
cdr3_aa: CASGRVQSPLHF
cdr3_nt: TGTGCCAGCGGGAGGGTCCAATCACCCCTCCACTTT

v_call: TRBV27
clone_size: NA
cdr3_length: 14
j_call: TRBJ1-5
d_call: NA
cdr3_aa: CASSLTGINQPQHF
cdr3_nt: TGTGCCAGCAGTCTGACAGGAATCAATCAGCCCCAGCATTTT

v_call: TRBV9
clone_size: NA
cdr3_length: 12
j_call: TRBJ1-3
d_call: NA
cdr3_aa: CASSVDRNTIYF
cdr3_nt: TGTGCCAGCAGCGTAGATAGAAACACCATATATTTT

v_call: TRBV11-2
clone_size: NA
cdr3_length: 14
j_call: TRBJ2-7
d_call: TRBD2
cdr3_aa: CAGSSGPGSYEQYF
cdr3_nt: TGTGCCGGCTCTAGCGGCCCAGGCAGCTACGAGCAGTACTTC

v_call: TRBV6-1
clone_size: NA
cdr3_length: 15
j_call: TRBJ2-7
d_call: TRBD1
cdr3_aa: CASSEPGQAPYEQYF
cdr3_nt: TGTGCCAGCAGTGAACCGGGACAGGCTCCCTACGAGCAGTACTTC

v_call: TRBV28
clone_size: once
cdr3_length: 15
j_call: TRBJ1-5
d_call: TRBD1
cdr3_aa: CASSPRQGVVRPQHF
cdr3_nt: TGTGCCAGCAGTCCACGACAGGGGGTGGTTCGGCCCCAGCATTTT

v_call: TRBV6-2/TRBV6-3
clone_size: NA
cdr3_length: 15
j_call: TRBJ2-7
d_call: NA
cdr3_aa: CASSYGGSGSYEQYF
cdr3_nt: TGTGCCAGCAGTTACGGGGGCTCGGGATCCTACGAGCAGTACTTC

v_call: TRBV27
clone_size: NA
cdr3_length: 13
j_call: TRBJ1-5
d_call: NA
cdr3_aa: CAAGGVGDQPQHF
cdr3_nt: TGTGCGGCGGGGGGCGTGGGGGATCAGCCCCAGCATTTT

v_call: TRBV15
clone_size: NA
cdr3_length: 17
j_call: TRBJ2-3
d_call: TRBD2
cdr3_aa: CATSIGVAGGPQDTQYF
cdr3_nt: TGTGCCACCAGCATCGGCGTCGCGGGAGGGCCGCAGGATACGCAGTATTTT

v_call: TRBV20-1
clone_size: NA
cdr3_length: 15
j_call: TRBJ2-7
d_call: NA
cdr3_aa: CSASISGAPSYEQYF
cdr3_nt: TGCAGTGCTAGTATCTCAGGGGCCCCCTCCTACGAGCAGTACTTC

v_call: TRBV7-9
clone_size: NA
cdr3_length: 15
j_call: TRBJ2-7
d_call: NA
cdr3_aa: CASSPPAPTSYEQYF
cdr3_nt: TGTGCCAGCAGCCCCCCCGCGCCCACCTCCTACGAGCAGTACTTC